This T cell receptor beta chain was identified during a study of shared clonotypes between healthy human individuals. Concerning this clone itself: Its cognate antigen is unknown.

Assay: immunoSEQ multiplex PCR; the TCRdb copy retains only in-frame clones and omits some. The data show about 1.1 million clones, with roughly 80% seen just once and 0.89% held by the top ten. General study points: Clonotypes which were not shared had lower generation probabilities than clonotypes that all four donors shared.

V was shortened by 7 bases and J by 10 bases, with 16 bases between the two germline ends. Germline V lookup: CDR1 SGHAT, CDR2 FQNNGV. This CDR3 comprises 12 residues. This sequence was found in a man aged 18 to 30 in good health. Some clones in this sample may be carry-over from other donors' samples. V and J are TRBV11-2 and TRBJ1-2, with D possibly matching TRBD1 (6 bases). Sequencing was performed on memory CD4+ T cells from PBMCs. The sample's subset: CD45RA-negative fraction. The CDR3 DNA is TGTGCCAGCAACAATCTGGCGGGACACTACACCTTC. Translation gives CASNNLAGHYTF.